This paragraph covers one T cell receptor (beta chain) sequence. This sample was included in a study of blood T cell repertoires in COVID-19. Overall study: Samples representing acute and convalescent COVID-19 were sourced from the United States, Italy and Spain. From T cells, B-cell-depleted T cells, or PBMCs came the material, which was cDNA or gDNA.

Germline V gene lookup returns CDR1 MDHEN and CDR2 SYDVKM. The CDR3 extends over 17 amino acids. The V segment lost 2 bases and the J segment 3 bases; nucleotides outside the gene matches: 9. As handled by the study authors: The assay estimated nucleated cells by amplifying reference gene primers. Assay used: immunoSEQ multiplex PCR; TCRdb lists only in-frame clones, some missing. V and J calls and clone size follow that table, whereas D and trimming were derived from the DNA. The sample lists about 100,000 clones; roughly 80% were seen once. This sequence joins TRBV28 and TRBJ2-7, with TRBD2 identical over 11 bases. This TCR came from a woman older than 75 with active or convalescent COVID-19. Sequenced material: peripheral blood. CDR3: CASSLIGTSGGNYEQYF. CDR3 bases: TGTGCCAGCAGTTTAATTGGGACTAGCGGAGGCAACTACGAGCAGTACTTC.